One sample yielded the 5 T cell receptor beta chains listed below, sequenced in a study of identical twins. TCRdb recomputed calls from the 5' RACE reads with MiXCR, one row per CDR3 protein. The top ten clones hold approximately 3% of a sample with some 240,000 distinct CDR3 sequences, around 8.8% of them seen once. Another study also made use of these data, one on yellow fever vaccine responses in identical twins.

Source material: CD8+ T cells sorted from blood. These receptors were obtained from a woman aged 18 to 35 in good health.

CDR3 loop: CASSLRDSYPYEQYF. The CDR3 coding sequence is TGTGCCAGCAGTTTGCGGGACAGTTACCCCTACGAGCAGTACTTC. The chain carries TRBV12-3 or TRBV12-4 and TRBJ2-7, with D tentatively TRBD1 (7 bases). V lost 3 bases and J lost 2, with 14 bases in between. CDR3 length: 15 amino acids.

The chain employs TRBV29-1 and TRBJ1-2, with 8 bases lining up with TRBD1. CDR3 length equals 13 residues. The trim removed 7 bases at V and 7 bases at J, leaving 11 bases unmatched. Germline V gene sequence: CDR1 SQVTM, CDR2 ANQGSEA. The CDR3 nucleotides are TGCAGCGCCGAGGGGACAGGATTCTTTGGCTACACCTTC. Encoded protein: CSAEGTGFFGYTF.

This clonotype was counted between two and nine times. This chain connects TRBV4-3 to TRBJ2-7; 8 positions agree with TRBD1. V shed 1 base and J 3 bases; nucleotides not matched to a gene: 8. The CDR3 is made up of 16 amino acids. The germline gives CDR1 LGHNA, CDR2 YSLEER. CDR3 nucleotide sequence: TGCGCCAGCAGCCAAGCTAGGACAGGGCGCCTCTACGAGCAGTACTTC. Translating gives CASSQARTGRLYEQYF.

The CDR3 is CASSGGRCRNEQFF. The CDR3 DNA reads TGCGCCAGCAGTGGTGGCAGATGTCGCAATGAGCAGTTCTTC. This chain links TRBV23-1 with TRBJ2-1; no firm D call. TRBV23-1 is an ORF, and what it does is uncertain. CDR3 length: 14 residues. V was shortened by 5 bases and J by 6 bases, with 14 bases between the two germline ends.

The sample holds many counts of this clonotype. The chain recombines TRBV7-9 with TRBJ2-7; 8 bases match TRBD2. There are 12 residues in the CDR3. Germline V CDR1 and CDR2: SEHNR, FQNEAQ (reference sequence). The V segment lost 5 bases and the J segment 6 bases; nucleotides outside the gene matches: 3. CDR3 region: CASSKSGSEQYF. The CDR3 DNA reads TGTGCCAGCAGCAAGAGCGGGAGCGAGCAGTACTTC.